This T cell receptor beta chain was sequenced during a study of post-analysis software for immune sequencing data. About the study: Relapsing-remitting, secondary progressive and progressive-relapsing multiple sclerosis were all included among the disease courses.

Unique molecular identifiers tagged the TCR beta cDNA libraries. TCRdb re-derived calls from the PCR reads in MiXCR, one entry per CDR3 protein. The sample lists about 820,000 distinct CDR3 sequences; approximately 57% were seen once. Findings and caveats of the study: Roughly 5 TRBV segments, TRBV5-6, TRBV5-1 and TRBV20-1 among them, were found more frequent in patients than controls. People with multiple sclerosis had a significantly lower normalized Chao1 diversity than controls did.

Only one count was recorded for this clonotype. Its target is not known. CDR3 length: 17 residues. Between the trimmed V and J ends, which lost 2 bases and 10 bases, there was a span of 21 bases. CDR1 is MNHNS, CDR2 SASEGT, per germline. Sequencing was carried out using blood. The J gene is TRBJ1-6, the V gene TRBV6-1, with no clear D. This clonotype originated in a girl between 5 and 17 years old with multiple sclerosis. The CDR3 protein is CASSEWPRGKSGSPLHF. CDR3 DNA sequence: TGTGCCAGCAGTGAATGGCCCCGCGGCAAGTCTGGGTCACCCCTCCACTTT.